Listed here are 29 T cell receptor beta chains from one sample, sequenced in a study of blood T cell repertoires in COVID-19. The protocol was immunoSEQ multiplex PCR, while the TCRdb copy is restricted to in-frame clones and leaves out a portion. The sample consists of about 140,000 clones, over 80% of them appearing once. The source material was peripheral blood. Every receptor here comes from a woman aged 80 or over with acute or convalescent COVID-19.

The J gene is TRBJ2-1, the V gene TRBV2, with TRBD2 matching over 9 bases. With V trimmed by 6 bases and J by 8 bases, 5 bases remained unmatched. Germline CDR1 reads SNHLY; CDR2 reads FYNNEI. The CDR3 sequence is 13 residues long. In DNA, the CDR3 is TGTGCCAGCAGAAGGACTAGCGTCCATGAGCAGTTCTTC. Translated: CASRRTSVHEQFF.

The chain carries TRBV4-1 and TRBJ1-3, with 7 bases identical to TRBD1. Germline CDR1 is MGHRA and CDR2 is YSYEKL. The V and J ends lost 4 bases and 4 bases, in that order; junction bases with no gene match: 10. This CDR3 is 16 amino acids long. CDR3 residues: CASSPRDSRGGNTIYF. The CDR3 DNA reads as TGCGCCAGCAGCCCCCGGGACAGCCGAGGCGGAAACACCATATATTTT.

This chain uses TRBV30 with TRBJ1-5; D is ambiguous. The CDR3 runs to 14 residues. With 2 bases removed from V and 3 bases from J, the gap between germline ends came to 11 bases. Germline lookup yields CDR1 GTSNPN and CDR2 SVGIG (reference sequence). The CDR3 here is CAWSRGTTNQPQHF. The CDR3, as DNA: TGTGCCTGGAGTCGTGGCACCACCAATCAGCCCCAGCATTTT. Full variable domain (remainder filled in from reference TRBV30 and TRBJ1-5): SQTIHQWPATLVQPVGSPLSLECTVEGTSNPNLYWYRQAAGRGLQLLFYSVGIGQISSEVPQNLSASRPQDRQFILSSKKLLLSDSGFYLCAWSRGTTNQPQHFGDGTRLSIL.

CDR3 region: CASGGAGGTHEQFF. The CDR3 bases are TGTGCCTCGGGGGGCGCGGGGGGCACTCATGAGCAGTTCTTC. The V gene is TRBV10-3, the J gene TRBJ2-1, with 8 bases lining up with TRBD2. With 11 bases clipped from V and 8 bases from J, the junction kept 14 bases outside the gene matches. CDR1 is ENHRY and CDR2 is SYGVKD in the germline V gene. CDR3 length: 14 residues.

Of note for this clone: Within the sample, other DNA sequences also encode this same CDR3. The chain carries TRBV11-2 and TRBJ2-1; 9 nucleotides align to TRBD2. CDR1 is SGHAT, CDR2 FQNNGV, per germline. J lost 3 bases, V lost 1 base, and 1 base had no gene match. This CDR3 contains 15 residues. Here the CDR3 reads CASSLGTSVYNEQFF. CDR3 coding DNA: TGTGCCAGCAGCTTAGGGACTAGCGTCTACAATGAGCAGTTCTTC.

The J gene is TRBJ1-1, the V gene TRBV6-5; TRBD1 might be the D (5 bases). This CDR3 comprises 12 residues. From germline, CDR1 is MNHEY and CDR2 SVGAGI. V gave up 6 bases and J gave up 5 bases, with 10 bases separating them. The chain's CDR3 is CASSRAGTEAFF. The CDR3 bases are TGTGCCAGCAGCAGGGCGGGGACTGAAGCTTTCTTT.

V gene TRBV7-9 combines with J gene TRBJ1-1; possibly TRBD1 for D (6 bases). Germline-derived CDR1 and CDR2 are SEHNR and FQNEAQ (reference sequence). Trimming removed 6 bases at V and 4 bases at J, with 12 bases between. CDR3 length equals 13 residues. The CDR3 sequence is CASSYRESTEAFF. In DNA form, the CDR3 reads TGTGCCAGCAGTTACAGGGAATCCACTGAAGCTTTCTTT.

The chain couples TRBV6-2 or TRBV6-3 to TRBJ1-1, with D possibly TRBD1 on 5 matching bases. This CDR3 has 15 amino acids. CDR1 and CDR2 from the germline V gene are MNHEY and SVGEGT. Trimming took off 2 bases at V and 4 bases at J, with 14 bases between the two ends. CDR3 loop: CASSYHGGLGTEAFF. CDR3 bases: TGTGCCAGCAGTTACCACGGGGGACTAGGCACTGAAGCTTTCTTT.

This clone is medium-sized in the sample. The CDR3 reads CASSIAHSEAFF. In DNA, the CDR3 is TGTGCCAGTAGTATCGCACATTCTGAAGCTTTCTTT. The rearrangement joins TRBV19 to TRBJ1-1; D is uncertain. CDR1 and CDR2 from the germline V gene are LNHDA and SQIVND (reference sequence). The ends were cut back, 3 bases at V and 6 bases at J, with 8 bases in the middle. The CDR3 consists of 12 residues.

V gene TRBV27 combines with J gene TRBJ1-2; D remains unclear. CDR1 is MNHEY and CDR2 is SMNVEV in the germline V gene (reference sequence). CDR3 length: 13 amino acids. The V gene lost 10 bases and the J gene lost 2 bases, with 14 bases spanning the gap. As DNA, the CDR3 is TGTGCCACCCGGAGCAGTTCCAACTATGGCTACACCTTC. This translates into CATRSSSNYGYTF.

The J gene is TRBJ2-5, the V gene TRBV5-1; weak D call: TRBD1 (5 bases). Trimming stripped 0 bases from V and 5 bases from J, with 17 bases between. The CDR3 has 16 amino acids. Germline V gene lookup returns CDR1 SGHRS and CDR2 YFSETQ. In DNA form, the CDR3 reads TGCGCCAGCAGCTTGGCTGGGGCATGGGAACGGGAGACCCAGTACTTC. Protein sequence: CASSLAGAWERETQYF.

J is TRBJ1-1 and V is TRBV30; D is possibly TRBD1 (5 bases). V was clipped by 2 bases and J by 9 bases, with 22 bases between them. Germline CDR1 and CDR2: GTSNPN and SVGIG (reference sequence). The CDR3 sequence is 15 residues long. Here the CDR3 reads CAWSSPTASSLKAFF. CDR3 bases: TGTGCCTGGAGTTCCCCGACAGCTTCGAGCCTAAAAGCTTTCTTT.

The CDR3 loop reads CAISEMTGSDTEAFF. The CDR3 nucleotides are TGTGCCATCAGTGAGATGACAGGGTCGGACACTGAAGCTTTCTTT. This chain connects TRBV10-3 to TRBJ1-1; 7 bases are a match to TRBD1. V shed 2 bases and J 3 bases; nucleotides not matched to a gene: 6. This CDR3 has 15 amino acids. Germline-derived CDR1 and CDR2 are ENHRY and SYGVKD.

The chain employs TRBV18 and TRBJ2-3; possible D gene TRBD2, 6 bases. Deletions cut 6 bases from V and 8 bases from J, with 18 bases between. Germline-derived CDR1 and CDR2 are KGHSH and LQKENI. The CDR3 spans 14 residues. As DNA, the CDR3 is TGTGCCAGCTCCCCTGCGGGGACGCAGCTTACGCAGTATTTT. This sequence encodes CASSPAGTQLTQYF.

V is TRBV5-1 and J is TRBJ2-2; D remains ambiguous. There are 14 residues in the CDR3. V gave up 0 bases and J gave up 2 bases, with 5 bases separating them. From germline, CDR1 is SGHRS and CDR2 YFSETQ. CDR3 in amino acids: CASSLAVNTGELFF. DNA of the CDR3: TGCGCCAGCAGCTTGGCGGTTAACACCGGGGAGCTGTTTTTT. Full variable domain (rest looked up from reference TRBV5-1 and TRBJ2-2): KAGVTQTPRYLIKTRGQQVTLSCSPISGHRSVSWYQQTPGQGLQFLFEYFSETQRNKGNFPGRFSGRQFSNSRSEMNVSTLELGDSALYLCASSLAVNTGELFFGEGSRLTVL.

V gene TRBV7-9 combines with J gene TRBJ2-3; TRBD1 might be the D (5 bases). V shed 5 bases and J shed 3 bases, with 12 bases lying between them. Looked up from germline, CDR1 is SEHNR and CDR2 is FQNEAQ (reference sequence). CDR3 length equals 14 residues. This CDR3 is CASSRNSGTDTQYF. The CDR3 nucleotides are TGTGCCAGCAGCCGAAACTCAGGGACAGATACGCAGTATTTT.

V usage is TRBV5-1 and J usage is TRBJ1-2, with TRBD1 matching over 8 bases. Germline values: CDR1 SGHRS, CDR2 YFSETQ. The CDR3 consists of 15 residues. The junction had 10 bases not matched to a gene; V was cut back by 5 bases and J by 4 bases. Here the CDR3 DNA reads TGCGCCAGCAGTTTTGCCCCCGGGACAGGCTATGGCTACACCTTC. Protein sequence: CASSFAPGTGYGYTF.

V and J are TRBV21-1 and TRBJ1-1. TRBV21-1 is assigned pseudogene status. The CDR3 consists of 14 residues. In DNA, the CDR3 is TGTGCCAGCAGATTCAATGGGGGGTCGACTGAAGCTTTCTTT. Its protein is CASRFNGGSTEAFF.

The chain couples TRBV5-1 to TRBJ2-7; TRBD1 agrees at 8 bases. Trimming cost V 4 bases and J 7 bases; bases outside gene matches: 13. Germline CDR1 reads SGHRS; CDR2 reads YFSETQ. The CDR3 consists of 15 residues. The CDR3 spells CASSDPGQELGEQYF. The CDR3, as DNA: TGCGCCAGCAGCGATCCGGGACAGGAATTAGGAGAGCAGTACTTC.

The chain employs TRBV18 and TRBJ1-2; TRBD1 aligns across 8 bases. Germline V gene lookup returns CDR1 KGHSH and CDR2 LQKENI. Germline trimming cut 5 bases from V and 1 base from J; bases unmatched to any gene: 6. CDR3 length: 15 amino acids. This CDR3 is CASSGKTGVNYGYTF. DNA of the CDR3: TGTGCCAGCTCAGGAAAGACAGGGGTTAACTATGGCTACACCTTC.

The chain uses TRBV3-1 (or the pseudogene TRBV3-2) and TRBJ2-5; tentative D call: TRBD1 (7 bases). The V end lost 4 bases, the J end lost 5 bases, and 14 bases lay between the germline ends. In germline, CDR1 is LGHDT, CDR2 YNNKEL (reference sequence). CDR3 length: 14 amino acids. CDR3 sequence: CASSRGGGAETQYF. CDR3 nucleotide sequence: TGTGCCAGCAGCCGCGGAGGGGGCGCGGAGACCCAGTACTTC.

The V and J genes are TRBV5-1 and TRBJ2-7, with 9 bases that match TRBD1. The CDR3 contains 16 residues. V shed 1 base and J 5 bases; nucleotides not matched to a gene: 10. Germline assignment: CDR1 SGHRS and CDR2 YFSETQ. The CDR3: CASSLFGGQGGDEQYF. CDR3 DNA: TGCGCCAGCAGCTTGTTCGGGGGACAGGGCGGCGACGAGCAGTACTTC.

The chain uses TRBV6-2 or TRBV6-3 and TRBJ2-1; D is possibly TRBD1 (7 bases). Deletions cut 6 bases from V and 5 bases from J, with 23 bases between. Germline V CDR1 and CDR2: MNHEY, SVGEGT. The CDR3 extends over 17 amino acids. The CDR3 here is CASSPWGRGALNNEQFF. The CDR3 region has the DNA TGTGCCAGCAGCCCCTGGGGCAGGGGGGCCCTCAACAATGAGCAGTTCTTC.

The chain joins TRBV5-4 to TRBJ2-6; 7 bases fit TRBD1. Germline loops: CDR1 SGHNT, CDR2 YYREEE (reference sequence). V was pared by 0 bases and J by 0 bases, with 6 bases of the junction left unmatched. The CDR3 has 18 amino acids. In DNA, the CDR3 is TGTGCCAGCAGCTTGGACAGGGGAACTACCTCTGGGGCCAACGTCCTGACTTTC. This codes for CASSLDRGTTSGANVLTF.

The table lists this clone with a few counts. CDR3 nucleotides: TGCAGTGCTAGTAGCGGGACACATTATGGTTCACCCCTCCACTTT. Translated: CSASSGTHYGSPLHF. The rearrangement joins TRBV20-1 to TRBJ1-6, with D perhaps matching TRBD1 (6 bases). With 3 bases removed from V and 9 bases from J, the gap between germline ends came to 18 bases. The V gene's germline CDR1 is DFQATT and CDR2 SNEGSKA (reference sequence). CDR3 length equals 15 residues.

The chain is built from TRBV6-5 and TRBJ1-2; D is undetermined. The CDR3 sequence is 16 residues long. Germline values: CDR1 MNHEY, CDR2 SVGAGI. Trimming stripped 4 bases from V and 4 bases from J, with 19 bases between. CDR3 sequence reads: CASSLPPGNDPYGYTF. CDR3 nucleotide sequence: TGTGCCAGCAGTTTGCCCCCGGGGAATGACCCCTATGGCTACACCTTC.

The V and J genes are TRBV5-4 and TRBJ2-2, with D maybe TRBD1 (6 bases). Germline CDR1 reads SGHNT; CDR2 reads YYREEE (reference sequence). V lost 4 bases and J lost 2, with 18 bases in between. This CDR3 spans 17 amino acids. The CDR3 DNA sequence: TGTGCCAGCAGCCCACCAGGGGATAGGATTAACACCGGGGAGCTGTTTTTT. It specifies CASSPPGDRINTGELFF.

The chain employs TRBV5-1 and TRBJ1-6; D is unclear. CDR1 is SGHRS and CDR2 is YFSETQ in the germline V gene. The CDR3 is made up of 14 amino acids. The germline V and J ends were trimmed by 0 bases and 5 bases, with 6 bases remaining between them. The DNA of the CDR3 is TGCGCCAGCAGCTTGGGGCAGGATAATTCACCCCTCCACTTT. It yields the protein CASSLGQDNSPLHF.

This chain uses TRBV6-5 with TRBJ1-1, with unresolved D. CDR3 length equals 14 residues. The germline V gene has CDR1 MNHEY and CDR2 SVGAGI. V shed 0 bases and J shed 4 bases, with 9 bases lying between them. The CDR3 sequence: CASSYSSRPTEAFF. Here the CDR3 DNA reads TGTGCCAGCAGTTACTCGTCGCGGCCCACTGAAGCTTTCTTT.